The 24 T cell receptor beta chains presented below share a single source sample, sequenced in a study of cytomegalovirus exposure and HLA in healthy donors. The primer mix had 60 Vbeta and 13 Jbeta primers. Measured with immunoSEQ multiplex PCR; TCRdb has only the in-frame clones, and not every one. The sample contains roughly 180,000 clones, roughly 84% of which appear only once. Sequenced input: PBMCs. These receptors were collected from a girl aged 2 to 10 in good health and CMV-seropositive.

The V and J genes are TRBV11-2 and TRBJ1-3; perhaps TRBD1 as D (6 bases). Germline lookup yields CDR1 SGHAT and CDR2 FQNNGV. This CDR3 has 14 amino acids. The ends were cut back, 6 bases at V and 9 bases at J, with 18 bases in the middle. The CDR3 sequence is CASRGLKRGGTIYF. CDR3 sequence (DNA): TGTGCCAGCAGGGGACTAAAACGAGGGGGCACCATATATTTT.

The V call is TRBV25-1, the J call TRBJ1-2; 11 bases line up with TRBD1. The CDR3 contains 14 residues. The J segment lost 5 bases and the V segment lost 4 bases, leaving 3 bases of the junction unmatched. CDR1 is MGHDK, CDR2 SYGVNS, per germline. The CDR3 nucleotides read TGTGCCAGCAGTGCTGGACAGGGGGCGTATGGCTACACCTTC. Encoded protein: CASSAGQGAYGYTF.

The V and J genes are TRBV6-5 and TRBJ1-2; 7 bases agree with TRBD1. This CDR3 is 14 amino acids long. After removal of 4 bases from V and 2 bases from J, the junction contained 4 bases not matched to a gene. Germline V lookup: CDR1 MNHEY, CDR2 SVGAGI. CDR3: CASSFGTANYGYTF. CDR3 nucleotide sequence: TGTGCCAGCAGTTTCGGGACAGCCAACTATGGCTACACCTTC.

The rearrangement uses TRBV7-2 and TRBJ1-5; D gene unclear. Germline V gene sequence: CDR1 SGHTA, CDR2 FQGNSA. The CDR3 sequence is 12 residues long. V lost 2 bases and J lost 4, with 3 bases in between. The chain's CDR3 is CASSLPNQPQHF. The CDR3 nucleotides read TGTGCCAGCAGCTTACCGAATCAGCCCCAGCATTTT.

The rearrangement joins TRBV28 to TRBJ1-4; tentatively, D is TRBD1 (6 bases). V lost 4 bases, J lost 10 bases, and 19 bases lay in between. CDR1 and CDR2 (germline): MDHEN, SYDVKM. The length of the CDR3 is 15 residues. The CDR3 DNA reads TGTGCCAGCAGTTCTCCCGGGGGGGCGTGGGTAAAACTGTTTTTT. Its protein product is CASSSPGGAWVKLFF.

V and J are TRBV9 and TRBJ2-5, with TRBD2 matching over 14 bases. CDR1 is SGDLS, CDR2 YYNGEE, per germline. Unmatched junction bases numbered 6, after V lost 3 bases and J lost 8 bases. The CDR3 covers 15 residues. DNA of the CDR3: TGTGCCAGCAGCGAGGGGACTAGCGGGAGTTATACCCAGTACTTC. It translates to CASSEGTSGSYTQYF.

This chain links TRBV4-2 with TRBJ1-5, with 7 bases fitting TRBD1. There are 16 residues in the CDR3. J was trimmed by 6 bases and V by 0 bases; bases with no gene match: 8. Germline V gene lookup returns CDR1 LGHNA and CDR2 YNFKEQ. CDR3 bases: TGTGCCAGCAGCCAAGATAGGACAGGAGGAACTCAGCCCCAGCATTTT. Its protein is CASSQDRTGGTQPQHF.

V and J are TRBV4-1 and TRBJ2-1, with a weak D call TRBD2 (5 bases). The CDR3 has 16 residues. Trimming removed 8 bases from V and 2 bases from J, with 19 bases in between. Germline V gene data show CDR1 as MGHRA and CDR2 as YSYEKL. The CDR3 loop reads CASGPSFAGAYNEQFF. CDR3 in DNA: TGCGCCAGCGGACCTAGCTTTGCGGGTGCCTACAATGAGCAGTTCTTC.

The rearrangement uses TRBV7-2 and TRBJ1-1; weak D call: TRBD1 (5 bases). V lost 2 bases, J lost 3 bases, and 7 bases lay in between. This CDR3 spans 13 amino acids. Germline CDR1 and CDR2: SGHTA and FQGNSA. CDR3 region: CASSLRRDTEAFF. The CDR3 nucleotides read TGTGCCAGCAGCTTACGCAGGGACACTGAAGCTTTCTTT. The full variable domain, in which reference TRBV7-2 and TRBJ1-1 provide the parts outside the CDR3, is GAGVSQSPSNKVTEKGKDVELRCDPISGHTALYWYRQSLGQGLEFLIYFQGNSAPDKSGLPSDRFSAERTGGSVSTLTIQRTQQEDSAVYLCASSLRRDTEAFFGQGTRLTVV.

V gene TRBV2 combines with J gene TRBJ1-3; D unclear. Trimming took 1 base from V and 9 from J, leaving 7 bases between them. CDR1 is SNHLY and CDR2 is FYNNEI in the germline V gene. The CDR3 spans 12 residues. In DNA form, the CDR3 reads TGTGCCAGCAGTGAAGGGCCGGGCACCATATATTTT. This sequence encodes CASSEGPGTIYF.

The chain joins TRBV5-1 to TRBJ1-1; 9 bases agree with TRBD1. Germline CDR1 reads SGHRS; CDR2 reads YFSETQ. This CDR3 contains 17 residues. V lost 0 bases, J lost 1 base, and 7 bases stayed unmatched. This CDR3 reads CASSLVGPTGGNTEAFF. The CDR3 DNA is TGCGCCAGCAGCTTGGTGGGACCGACAGGGGGGAACACTGAAGCTTTCTTT.

This chain joins TRBV5-1 and TRBJ2-5; D not certain. Trimming stripped 4 bases from V and 3 bases from J, with 16 bases between. This CDR3 has 15 amino acids. CDR1 SGHRS and CDR2 YFSETQ come from the germline V gene. The CDR3 coding sequence is TGCGCCAGCAGCGTGAATCCAGGCCTCAAAGAGACCCAGTACTTC. Translated: CASSVNPGLKETQYF.

There are a few counts of this clone. This rearrangement joins TRBV27 to TRBJ1-1; no reliable D call. This CDR3 has 14 amino acids. V dropped 8 bases and J dropped 0 bases, with 13 bases sitting between them. The germline gives CDR1 MNHEY, CDR2 SMNVEV (reference sequence). DNA for the CDR3: TGTGCCAGCGCTCCTGGGCAGATGAACACTGAAGCTTTCTTT. Translation: CASAPGQMNTEAFF.

The chain employs TRBV15 and TRBJ2-5; D is undetermined. Germline values: CDR1 LNHNV, CDR2 YYDKDF (reference sequence). Trimming removed 7 bases from V and 0 bases from J, with 9 bases in between. This CDR3 contains 13 residues. The CDR3 DNA is TGTGCCACCATATCCGGGTACCAAGAGACCCAGTACTTC. The encoded protein is CATISGYQETQYF.

This clone was recorded only once. This sequence joins TRBV30 and TRBJ2-3, with 10 bases identical to TRBD2. The ends lost 8 bases at V and 1 base at J; junction bases unmatched: 15. Germline CDR1 GTSNPN, CDR2 SVGIG (reference sequence). The CDR3 loop spans 17 amino acids. The CDR3 nucleotides read TGTGCCCGAACTCGGAGCGGGAGGGGCTTTGGCACAGATACGCAGTATTTT. It specifies CARTRSGRGFGTDTQYF.

This clone came up a few times. V usage is TRBV9 and J usage is TRBJ2-3, with D unresolved. Trimming left V 3 bases short and J 0 bases short, with 11 bases between. This CDR3 comprises 15 residues. Germline values: CDR1 SGDLS, CDR2 YYNGEE. CDR3 residues: CASSARSTSTDTQYF. CDR3 nucleotide sequence: TGTGCCAGCAGCGCCCGCTCTACTAGCACAGATACGCAGTATTTT.

The chain uses TRBV19 and TRBJ1-1; D gene unclear. Between the trimmed V and J ends, which lost 4 bases and 7 bases, there was a span of 16 bases. The CDR3 length is 14 residues. The germline V gene has CDR1 LNHDA and CDR2 SQIVND (reference sequence). The CDR3 nucleotides read TGTGCCAGTAGTACCAAAACGACCCGGGGTGAAGCTTTCTTT. As protein: CASSTKTTRGEAFF.

This sequence joins TRBV9 and TRBJ1-4, with unresolved D. V dropped 0 bases and J dropped 8 bases, with 14 bases sitting between them. Germline V gene data show CDR1 as SGDLS and CDR2 as YYNGEE. This CDR3 is built from 15 residues. This CDR3 reads CASSVGPLSGEKLFF. The CDR3, as DNA: TGTGCCAGCAGCGTAGGGCCCCTCAGCGGCGAAAAACTGTTTTTT.

This chain uses TRBV4-1 with TRBJ1-2; no definite D call. Between the trimmed V and J ends, which lost 0 bases and 4 bases, there was a span of 12 bases. The length of the CDR3 is 15 residues. From germline, CDR1 is MGHRA and CDR2 YSYEKL. CDR3: CASSQDRSRGYGYTF. CDR3 nucleotide sequence: TGCGCCAGCAGCCAAGATCGGTCCCGAGGCTATGGCTACACCTTC.

The rearrangement uses TRBV28 and TRBJ1-5; D perhaps matches TRBD1 (5 bases). The CDR3 loop spans 17 amino acids. Germline V gene data show CDR1 as MDHEN and CDR2 as SYDVKM. V lost 2 bases and J lost 1, with 15 bases in between. The CDR3 DNA follows: TGTGCCAGCAGTTTAAACAATTTCAGGGTCAGCAATCAGCCCCAGCATTTT. It is translated as CASSLNNFRVSNQPQHF.

This chain uses TRBV30 with TRBJ2-7; TRBD1 matches at 7 bases. The CDR3 runs to 12 residues. Germline V gene lookup returns CDR1 GTSNPN and CDR2 SVGIG (reference sequence). V was pared by 2 bases and J by 3 bases, with 1 base of the junction left unmatched. Here the CDR3 reads CAWSWTGYEQYF. In DNA form, the CDR3 reads TGTGCCTGGAGTTGGACAGGCTACGAGCAGTACTTC. Full variable domain (missing parts from reference TRBV30 and TRBJ2-7): SQTIHQWPATLVQPVGSPLSLECTVEGTSNPNLYWYRQAAGRGLQLLFYSVGIGQISSEVPQNLSASRPQDRQFILSSKKLLLSDSGFYLCAWSWTGYEQYFGPGTRLTVT.

A single count supports this clone. The chain couples TRBV13 to TRBJ2-3, with TRBD2 matching over 10 bases. This CDR3 has 18 amino acids. V shed 5 bases, J shed 5 bases, and the junction held 16 bases outside the gene matches. Germline V gene lookup returns CDR1 PRHDT and CDR2 FYEKMQ (reference sequence). This chain's CDR3 is CASSPRPITSGDLDTQYF. CDR3 in DNA: TGTGCCAGCAGCCCCCGACCCATAACTAGCGGGGATTTAGATACGCAGTATTTT. The variable domain in full, completed from reference TRBV13 and TRBJ2-3, reads AAGVIQSPRHLIKEKRETATLKCYPIPRHDTVYWYQQGPGQDPQFLISFYEKMQSDKGSIPDRFSAQQFSDYHSELNMSSLELGDSALYFCASSPRPITSGDLDTQYFGPGTRLTVL.

The J gene is TRBJ1-5, the V gene TRBV5-5; D not certain. There are 16 residues in the CDR3. CDR1 is SGHKS and CDR2 is YYEKEE in the germline V gene (reference sequence). Trimming took 0 bases from V and 2 from J, leaving 12 bases between them. This CDR3 is CASSLAGVIGNQPQHF. The CDR3 nucleotides read TGTGCCAGCAGCTTGGCTGGAGTGATAGGCAATCAGCCCCAGCATTTT.

DNA of the CDR3: TGTGCCAGCAGCTCTAAAGGCCGTAGCGGGAGAGCCTACAATGAGCAGTTCTTC. Its protein product is CASSSKGRSGRAYNEQFF. The rearrangement links TRBV7-9 to TRBJ2-1; TRBD2 aligns across 9 bases. The V gene end was trimmed by 4 bases and the J gene end by 2 bases; junction bases not matched to a gene: 12. The CDR3 is 18 amino acids. CDR1 and CDR2 (germline): SEHNR, FQNEAQ (reference sequence).